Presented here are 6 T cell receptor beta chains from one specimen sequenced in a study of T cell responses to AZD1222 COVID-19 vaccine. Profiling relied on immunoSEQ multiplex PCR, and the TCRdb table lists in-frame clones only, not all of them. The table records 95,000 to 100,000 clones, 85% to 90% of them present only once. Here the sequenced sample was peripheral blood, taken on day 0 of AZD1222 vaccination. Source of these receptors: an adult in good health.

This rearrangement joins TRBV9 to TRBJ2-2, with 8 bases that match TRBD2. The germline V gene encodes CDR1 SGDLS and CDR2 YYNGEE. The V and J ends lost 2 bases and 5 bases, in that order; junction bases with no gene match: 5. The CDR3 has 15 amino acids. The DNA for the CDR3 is TGTGCCAGCAGCGTCAGCGGGAGAAGTACCGGGGAGCTGTTTTTT. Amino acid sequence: CASSVSGRSTGELFF.

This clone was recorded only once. The CDR3 loop reads CASSAPGTGSYEQYF. CDR3 sequence (DNA): TGTGCCAGCAGCGCTCCCGGGACAGGAAGTTACGAGCAGTACTTC. V usage is TRBV28 and J usage is TRBJ2-7; 8 bases are shared with TRBD1. The germline CDR1 and CDR2 sequences are MDHEN and SYDVKM. This CDR3 has 15 residues. The V and J ends lost 6 bases and 4 bases, in that order; junction bases with no gene match: 11.

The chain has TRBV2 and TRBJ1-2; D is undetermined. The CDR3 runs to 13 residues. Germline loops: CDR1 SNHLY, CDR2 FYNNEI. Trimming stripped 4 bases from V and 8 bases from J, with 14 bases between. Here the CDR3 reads CASSAGPSRGYTF. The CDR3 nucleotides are TGTGCCAGCAGTGCGGGCCCAAGCCGAGGCTACACCTTC.

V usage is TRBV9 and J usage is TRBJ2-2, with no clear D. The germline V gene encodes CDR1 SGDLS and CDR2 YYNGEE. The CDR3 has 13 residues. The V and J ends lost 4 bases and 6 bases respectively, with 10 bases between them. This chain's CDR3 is CASSSTVPGELFF. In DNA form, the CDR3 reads TGTGCCAGCAGCAGTACAGTGCCCGGGGAGCTGTTTTTT.

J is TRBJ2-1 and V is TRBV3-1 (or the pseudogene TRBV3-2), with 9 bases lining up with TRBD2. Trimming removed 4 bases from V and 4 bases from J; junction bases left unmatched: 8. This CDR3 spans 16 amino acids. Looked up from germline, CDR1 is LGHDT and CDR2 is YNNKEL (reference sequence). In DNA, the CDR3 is TGTGCCAGCAGCCCCAGCAAAGCGGGAGGTTACAATGAGCAGTTCTTC. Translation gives CASSPSKAGGYNEQFF.

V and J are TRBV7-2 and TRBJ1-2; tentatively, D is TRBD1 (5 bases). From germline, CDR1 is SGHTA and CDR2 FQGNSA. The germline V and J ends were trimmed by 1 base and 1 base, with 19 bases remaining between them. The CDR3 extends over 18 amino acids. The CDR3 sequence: CASSLGLMPGNINYGYTF. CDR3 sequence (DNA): TGTGCCAGCAGCTTAGGTCTGATGCCAGGGAACATTAACTATGGCTACACCTTC.